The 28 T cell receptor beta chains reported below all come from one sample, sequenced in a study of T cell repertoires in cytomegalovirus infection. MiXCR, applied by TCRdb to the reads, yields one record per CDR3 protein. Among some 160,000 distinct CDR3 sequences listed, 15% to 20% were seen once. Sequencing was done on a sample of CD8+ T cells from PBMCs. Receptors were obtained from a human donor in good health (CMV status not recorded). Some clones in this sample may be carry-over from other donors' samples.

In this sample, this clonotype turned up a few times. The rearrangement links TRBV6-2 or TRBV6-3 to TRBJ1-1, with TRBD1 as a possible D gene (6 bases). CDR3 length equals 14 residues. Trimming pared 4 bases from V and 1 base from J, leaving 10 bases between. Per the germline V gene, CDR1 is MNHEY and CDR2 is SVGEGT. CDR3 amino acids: CASSSQGRNTEAFF. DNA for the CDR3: TGTGCCAGCAGTTCACAGGGTCGGAACACTGAAGCTTTCTTT.

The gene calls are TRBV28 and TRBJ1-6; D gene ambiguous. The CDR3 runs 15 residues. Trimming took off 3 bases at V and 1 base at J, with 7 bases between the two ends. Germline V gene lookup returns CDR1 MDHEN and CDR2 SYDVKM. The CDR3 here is CASSFQDSYNSPLHF. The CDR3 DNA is TGTGCCAGCAGTTTTCAGGATTCCTATAATTCACCCCTCCACTTT.

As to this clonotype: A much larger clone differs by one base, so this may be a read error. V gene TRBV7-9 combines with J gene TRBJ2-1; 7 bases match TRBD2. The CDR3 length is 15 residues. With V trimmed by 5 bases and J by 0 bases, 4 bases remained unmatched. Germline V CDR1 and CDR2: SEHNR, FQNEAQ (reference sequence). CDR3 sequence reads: CASSVGGGSYNEQFF. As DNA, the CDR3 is TGTGCCAGCAGCGTAGGCGGGGGCTCCTACAATGAGCAGTTCTTC.

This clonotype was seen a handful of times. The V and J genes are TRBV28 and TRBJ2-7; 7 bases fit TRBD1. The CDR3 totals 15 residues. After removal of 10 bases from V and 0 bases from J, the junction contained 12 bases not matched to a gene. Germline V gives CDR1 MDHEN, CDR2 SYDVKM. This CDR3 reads CATGRGGGPSYEQYF. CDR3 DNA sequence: TGTGCCACTGGTCGAGGGGGCGGCCCCTCCTACGAGCAGTACTTC. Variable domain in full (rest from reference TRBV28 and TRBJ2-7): DVKVTQSSRYLVKRTGEKVFLECVQDMDHENMFWYRQDPGLGLRLIYFSYDVKMKEKGDIPEGYSVSREKKERFSLILESASTNQTSMYLCATGRGGGPSYEQYFGPGTRLTVT.

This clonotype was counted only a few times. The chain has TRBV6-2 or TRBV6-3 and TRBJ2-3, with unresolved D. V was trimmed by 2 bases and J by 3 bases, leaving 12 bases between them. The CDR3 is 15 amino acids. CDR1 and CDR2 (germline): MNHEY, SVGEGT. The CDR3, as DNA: TGTGCCAGCAGTTACCTGGCTGGTGGGACAGATACGCAGTATTTT. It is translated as CASSYLAGGTDTQYF.

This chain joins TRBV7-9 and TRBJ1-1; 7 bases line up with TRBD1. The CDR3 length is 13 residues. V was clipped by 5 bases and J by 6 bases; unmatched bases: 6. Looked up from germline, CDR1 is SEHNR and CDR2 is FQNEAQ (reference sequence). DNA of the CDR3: TGTGCCAGCAGCCCTCAGGGGGTTCCTGAAGCTTTCTTT. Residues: CASSPQGVPEAFF.

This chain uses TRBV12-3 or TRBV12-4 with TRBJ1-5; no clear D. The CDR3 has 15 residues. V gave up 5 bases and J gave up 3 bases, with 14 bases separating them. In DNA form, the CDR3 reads TGTGCCAGCAGTGTTAACACGCTACTCAATCAGCCCCAGCATTTT. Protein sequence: CASSVNTLLNQPQHF.

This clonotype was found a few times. DNA for the CDR3: TGTGCCAGCAGCCCGCGGGTAGAAGAGACCCAGTACTTC. This encodes CASSPRVEETQYF. J is TRBJ2-5 and V is TRBV9; weak D call: TRBD2 (5 bases). The CDR3 totals 13 residues. CDR1 and CDR2 (germline): SGDLS, YYNGEE. Trimming pared 4 bases from V and 3 bases from J, leaving 10 bases between.

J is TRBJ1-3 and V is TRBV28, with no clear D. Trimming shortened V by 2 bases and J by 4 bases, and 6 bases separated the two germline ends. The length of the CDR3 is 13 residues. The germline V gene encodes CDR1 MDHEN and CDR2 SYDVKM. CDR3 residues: CASSLGVGNTIYF. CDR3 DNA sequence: TGTGCCAGCAGTTTAGGGGTCGGAAACACCATATATTTT. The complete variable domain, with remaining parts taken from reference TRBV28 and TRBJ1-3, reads DVKVTQSSRYLVKRTGEKVFLECVQDMDHENMFWYRQDPGLGLRLIYFSYDVKMKEKGDIPEGYSVSREKKERFSLILESASTNQTSMYLCASSLGVGNTIYFGEGSWLTVV.

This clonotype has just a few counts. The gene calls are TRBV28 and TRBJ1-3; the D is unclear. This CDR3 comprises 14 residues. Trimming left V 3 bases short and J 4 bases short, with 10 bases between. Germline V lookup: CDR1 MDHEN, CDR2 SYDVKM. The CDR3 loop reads CASSFESSGNTIYF. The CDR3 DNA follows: TGTGCCAGCAGTTTCGAATCCAGCGGAAACACCATATATTTT.

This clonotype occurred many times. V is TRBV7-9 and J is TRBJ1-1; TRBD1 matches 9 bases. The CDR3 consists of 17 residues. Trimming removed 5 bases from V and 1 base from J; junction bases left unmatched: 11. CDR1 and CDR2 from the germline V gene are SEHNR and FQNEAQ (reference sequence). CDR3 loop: CASSTRGTGWENTEAFF. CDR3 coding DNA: TGTGCCAGCAGCACAAGGGGGACAGGGTGGGAGAACACTGAAGCTTTCTTT.

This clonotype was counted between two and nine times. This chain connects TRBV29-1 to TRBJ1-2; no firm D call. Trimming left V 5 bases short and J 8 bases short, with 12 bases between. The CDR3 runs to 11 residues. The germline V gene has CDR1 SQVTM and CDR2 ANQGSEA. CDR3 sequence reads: CSVSGRQGYTF. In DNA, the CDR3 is TGCAGCGTTTCCGGGAGGCAGGGCTACACCTTC.

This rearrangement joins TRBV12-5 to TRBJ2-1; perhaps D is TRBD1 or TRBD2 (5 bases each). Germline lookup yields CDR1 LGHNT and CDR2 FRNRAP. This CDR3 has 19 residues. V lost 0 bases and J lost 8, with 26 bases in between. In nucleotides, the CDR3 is TGTGCTAGTGGTTTGGTAAGAACAGGCGGGTCCTCCTCGTTCGATGAGCAGTTCTTC. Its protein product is CASGLVRTGGSSSFDEQFF.

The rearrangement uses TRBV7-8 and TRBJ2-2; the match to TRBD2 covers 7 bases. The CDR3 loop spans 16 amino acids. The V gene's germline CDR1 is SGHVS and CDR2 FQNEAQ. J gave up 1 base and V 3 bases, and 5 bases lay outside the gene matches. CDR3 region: CASSLDRGENTGELFF. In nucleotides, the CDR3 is TGTGCCAGCAGCTTGGACCGGGGGGAGAACACCGGGGAGCTGTTTTTT.

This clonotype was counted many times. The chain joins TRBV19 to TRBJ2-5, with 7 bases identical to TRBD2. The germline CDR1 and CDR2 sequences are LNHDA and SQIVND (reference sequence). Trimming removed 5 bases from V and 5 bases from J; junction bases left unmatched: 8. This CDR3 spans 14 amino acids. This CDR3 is CASSVRTSHETQYF. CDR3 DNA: TGTGCCAGTAGTGTCCGGACTAGTCACGAGACCCAGTACTTC.

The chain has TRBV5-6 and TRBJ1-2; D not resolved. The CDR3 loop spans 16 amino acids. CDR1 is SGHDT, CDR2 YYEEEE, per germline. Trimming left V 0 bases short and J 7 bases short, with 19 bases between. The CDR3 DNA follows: TGTGCCAGCAGCTTGGGGGCCCAGGCAGATCACCGTGGCTACACCTTC. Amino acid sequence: CASSLGAQADHRGYTF.

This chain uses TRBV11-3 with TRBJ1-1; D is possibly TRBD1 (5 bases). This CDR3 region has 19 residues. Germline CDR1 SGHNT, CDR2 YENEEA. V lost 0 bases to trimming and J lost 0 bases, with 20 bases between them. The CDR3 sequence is CASSLEAGRKGKMNTEAFF. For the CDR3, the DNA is TGTGCCAGCAGCTTAGAAGCGGGACGCAAGGGAAAGATGAACACTGAAGCTTTCTTT.

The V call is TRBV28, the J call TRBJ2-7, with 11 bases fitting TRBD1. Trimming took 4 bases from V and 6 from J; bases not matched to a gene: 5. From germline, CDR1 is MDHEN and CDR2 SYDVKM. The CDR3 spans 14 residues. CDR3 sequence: CASSWTGGLVEQYF. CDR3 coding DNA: TGTGCCAGCAGTTGGACAGGGGGCCTAGTCGAGCAGTACTTC.

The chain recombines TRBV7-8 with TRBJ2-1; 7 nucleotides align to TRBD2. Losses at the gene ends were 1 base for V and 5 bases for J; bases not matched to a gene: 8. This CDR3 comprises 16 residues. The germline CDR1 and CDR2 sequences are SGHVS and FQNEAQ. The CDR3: CASSLVGRSGNNEQFF. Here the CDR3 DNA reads TGTGCCAGCAGCTTAGTGGGGCGGAGCGGGAACAATGAGCAGTTCTTC.

CDR3 in amino acids: CASSLDRGQGYTF. For the CDR3, the DNA is TGTGCCAGCAGTCTAGACAGGGGGCAAGGCTACACCTTC. This rearrangement joins TRBV7-2 to TRBJ1-2, with 10 bases matching TRBD1. After removal of 6 bases from V and 8 bases from J, the junction contained 6 bases not matched to a gene. The germline CDR1 and CDR2 sequences are SGHTA and FQGNSA. The CDR3 has 13 residues.

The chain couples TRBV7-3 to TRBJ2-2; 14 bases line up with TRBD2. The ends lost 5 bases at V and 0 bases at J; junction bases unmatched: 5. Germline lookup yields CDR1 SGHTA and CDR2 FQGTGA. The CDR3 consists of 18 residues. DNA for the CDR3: TGTGCCAGCAGCGAGGGACTAGCGGGGGACCCGAACACCGGGGAGCTGTTTTTT. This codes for CASSEGLAGDPNTGELFF. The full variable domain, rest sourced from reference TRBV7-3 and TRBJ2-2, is GAGVSQTPSNKVTEKGKYVELRCDPISGHTALYWYRQSLGQGPEFLIYFQGTGAADDSGLPNDRFFAVRPEGSVSTLKIQRTERGDSAVYLCASSEGLAGDPNTGELFFGEGSRLTVL.

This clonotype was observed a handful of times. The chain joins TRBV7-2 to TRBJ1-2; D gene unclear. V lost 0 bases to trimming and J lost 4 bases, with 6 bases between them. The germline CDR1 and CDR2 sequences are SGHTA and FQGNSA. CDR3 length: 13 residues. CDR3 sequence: CASSLARSYGYTF. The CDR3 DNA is TGTGCCAGCAGCTTAGCGCGCTCCTATGGCTACACCTTC.

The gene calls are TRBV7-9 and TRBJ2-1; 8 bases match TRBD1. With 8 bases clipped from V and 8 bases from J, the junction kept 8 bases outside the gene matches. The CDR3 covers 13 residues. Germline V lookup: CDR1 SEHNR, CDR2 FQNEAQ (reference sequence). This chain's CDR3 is CASGRQGWDEQFF. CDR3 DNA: TGTGCCAGCGGTCGACAGGGGTGGGATGAGCAGTTCTTC.

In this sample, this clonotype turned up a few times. CDR3 sequence (DNA): TGCAGCGTTGACAGACTTTTAGATACGCAGTATTTT. Amino acid sequence: CSVDRLLDTQYF. The J gene is TRBJ2-3, the V gene TRBV29-1; no clear D. Germline V CDR1 and CDR2: SQVTM, ANQGSEA. The V end was cut by 3 bases, the J end by 5 bases, with 9 bases between. The CDR3 is 12 residues long.

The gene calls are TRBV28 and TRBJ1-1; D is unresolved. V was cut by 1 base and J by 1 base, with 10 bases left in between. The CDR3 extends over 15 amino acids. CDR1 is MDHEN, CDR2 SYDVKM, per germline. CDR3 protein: CASSLFVLENTEAFF. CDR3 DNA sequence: TGTGCCAGCAGTTTATTCGTCTTGGAGAACACTGAAGCTTTCTTT.

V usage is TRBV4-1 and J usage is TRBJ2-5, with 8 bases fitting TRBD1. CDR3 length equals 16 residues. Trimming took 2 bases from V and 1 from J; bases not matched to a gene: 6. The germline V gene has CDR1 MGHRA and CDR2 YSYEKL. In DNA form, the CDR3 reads TGCGCCAGCAGCCAATTCCCCAGGGGGCTCCAAGAGACCCAGTACTTC. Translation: CASSQFPRGLQETQYF.

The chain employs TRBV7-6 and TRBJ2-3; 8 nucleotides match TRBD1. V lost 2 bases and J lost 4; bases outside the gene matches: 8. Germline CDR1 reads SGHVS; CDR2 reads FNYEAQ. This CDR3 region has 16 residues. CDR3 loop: CASSLRTGITSDTQYF. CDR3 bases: TGTGCCAGCAGCTTAAGGACAGGGATAACTTCAGATACGCAGTATTTT.

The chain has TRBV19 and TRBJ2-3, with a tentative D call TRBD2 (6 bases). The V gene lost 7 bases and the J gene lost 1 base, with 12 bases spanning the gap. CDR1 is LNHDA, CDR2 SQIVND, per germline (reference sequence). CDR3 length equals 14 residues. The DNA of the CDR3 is TGTGCCAGTATGGGACTTACAGGCACAGATACGCAGTATTTT. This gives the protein CASMGLTGTDTQYF.